Below, 23 T cell receptor beta chains from the same sample are listed, as sequenced in a study of shared clonotypes between healthy human individuals. The repertoire was sequenced with immunoSEQ multiplex PCR; TCRdb's copy has only in-frame clones and lacks some. The sample has approximately 1.9 million clones; over 85% are singletons. Naivety among CD8 cells was defined by CD45RO negativity and positive CCR7 selection, thereby excluding terminally differentiated effector memory CD45RA+ cells. Material: naive CD8+ T cells from PBMCs. Receptors originate from a man between 18 and 35 years old in good health. Some clones in this sample may be carry-over from other donors' samples.

The chain combines TRBV28 with TRBJ1-5, with D perhaps matching TRBD1 (6 bases). V lost 2 bases to trimming and J lost 7 bases, with 9 bases between them. The V gene's germline CDR1 is MDHEN and CDR2 SYDVKM. The CDR3 is 13 amino acids. CDR3 bases: TGTGCCAGCAGTTTACAGGGGAGCCAGCCCCAGCATTTT. Protein product: CASSLQGSQPQHF.

The chain joins TRBV11-1 to TRBJ1-2; D might be TRBD1 (5 bases). The CDR3 spans 13 residues. Trimming pared 8 bases from V and 1 base from J, leaving 11 bases between. The germline V gene has CDR1 SGHAT and CDR2 FQDESV (reference sequence). The CDR3 sequence is CASAGRSNYGYTF. DNA of the CDR3: TGTGCCAGCGCGGGACGCAGTAACTATGGCTACACCTTC.

The chain combines TRBV6-6 with TRBJ1-3; D may be TRBD1 (5 bases). CDR3 length: 14 amino acids. Per germline, CDR1 MNHNY and CDR2 SVGAGI (reference sequence). With 5 bases removed from V and 2 bases from J, the gap between germline ends came to 10 bases. The CDR3 region is CASSPREAGNTIYF. CDR3 nucleotide sequence: TGTGCCAGCAGTCCCAGGGAAGCTGGAAACACCATATATTTT.

This clone was recorded only once. This chain connects TRBV6-6 to TRBJ2-3; D call uncertain. Germline-derived CDR1 and CDR2 are MNHNY and SVGAGI (reference sequence). The CDR3 consists of 13 residues. Trimming pared 8 bases from V and 1 base from J, leaving 10 bases between. The CDR3 DNA sequence: TGTGCCAGCGGGCCTCTCCGCACAGATACGCAGTATTTT. Translating gives CASGPLRTDTQYF.

This chain uses TRBV5-4 with TRBJ1-2, with TRBD1 matching 11 bases. The CDR3 is 15 residues long. The germline V gene has CDR1 SGHNT and CDR2 YYREEE (reference sequence). Germline trimming cut 4 bases from V and 4 bases from J; bases unmatched to any gene: 6. As DNA, the CDR3 is TGTGCCAGCAGCCTCGGGACAGGGGGTACCTATGGCTACACCTTC. It codes for CASSLGTGGTYGYTF. The whole variable domain, remainder taken from reference TRBV5-4 and TRBJ1-2, is ETGVTQSPTHLIKTRGQQVTLRCSSQSGHNTVSWYQQALGQGPQFIFQYYREEENGRGNFPPRFSGLQFPNYSSELNVNALELDDSALYLCASSLGTGGTYGYTFGSGTRLTVV.

The chain employs TRBV9 and TRBJ2-2; D gene ambiguous. Germline V gene lookup returns CDR1 SGDLS and CDR2 YYNGEE. Between the trimmed V and J ends, which lost 2 bases and 4 bases, there was a span of 9 bases. The CDR3 is 14 residues long. CDR3 nucleotides: TGTGCCAGCAGCGTTTTTCCCTCCACCGGGGAGCTGTTTTTT. The encoded protein is CASSVFPSTGELFF.

The J gene is TRBJ2-7, the V gene TRBV5-1; TRBD2 agrees at 10 bases. This CDR3 region has 16 residues. V lost 4 bases to trimming and J lost 4 bases; unmatched junction nucleotides: 11. Looked up from germline, CDR1 is SGHRS and CDR2 is YFSETQ. The CDR3 DNA follows: TGCGCCAGCAGCGGAGGCACCGGGACTAGCGAGTACGAGCAGTACTTC. It translates to CASSGGTGTSEYEQYF.

The V gene is TRBV6-5, the J gene TRBJ1-3; D not resolved. The germline V gene encodes CDR1 MNHEY and CDR2 SVGAGI. Trimming left V 8 bases short and J 0 bases short, with 8 bases between. This CDR3 is built from 13 residues. CDR3 DNA: TGTGCCAGCGGGATCGCCTCTGGAAACACCATATATTTT. It codes for CASGIASGNTIYF.

The chain employs TRBV10-3 and TRBJ2-1; TRBD2 matches at 8 bases. The CDR3 is made up of 13 amino acids. Trimming removed 11 bases from V and 0 bases from J; junction bases left unmatched: 3. The germline V gene encodes CDR1 ENHRY and CDR2 SYGVKD. This chain's CDR3 is CAATSGSYNEQFF. The CDR3 DNA is TGTGCCGCTACTAGCGGCTCCTACAATGAGCAGTTCTTC.

The chain uses TRBV5-8 and TRBJ1-5, with TRBD1 matching over 7 bases. This CDR3 is built from 18 residues. Germline V gives CDR1 SGHTS, CDR2 YDEGEE. Germline trimming cut 0 bases from V and 2 bases from J; bases unmatched to any gene: 11. The CDR3, as DNA: TGTGCCAGCAGCTTGGGCAAGACGACAGGGACGCGCAATCAGCCCCAGCATTTT. This encodes CASSLGKTTGTRNQPQHF.

CDR3 bases: TGTGCCAGCAGACCCGACAGGGGGATGAGCAATCAGCCCCAGCATTTT. This gives the protein CASRPDRGMSNQPQHF. This chain connects TRBV6-6 to TRBJ1-5; 9 bases match TRBD1. The CDR3 runs to 16 residues. Germline CDR1 MNHNY, CDR2 SVGAGI (reference sequence). Trimming cost V 6 bases and J 1 base; bases outside gene matches: 7.

The V and J genes are TRBV29-1 and TRBJ2-5, with D perhaps matching TRBD1 (5 bases). This CDR3 is built from 13 residues. Trimming shortened V by 5 bases and J by 4 bases, and 14 bases separated the two germline ends. CDR1 SQVTM and CDR2 ANQGSEA come from the germline V gene. The CDR3 coding sequence is TGCAGCGTTTCTGGTAGGGGAAGAGAGACCCAGTACTTC. This codes for CSVSGRGRETQYF.

The chain has TRBV6-1 and TRBJ1-1; possible D gene TRBD1, 6 bases. V was shortened by 8 bases and J by 4 bases, with 14 bases between the two germline ends. This CDR3 comprises 13 residues. Germline CDR1 reads MNHNS; CDR2 reads SASEGT. The CDR3 loop reads CASARQEITEAFF. The CDR3 nucleotides are TGTGCCAGCGCCCGACAGGAAATCACTGAAGCTTTCTTT.

The chain carries TRBV27 and TRBJ2-7; TRBD2 matches 14 bases. Trimming took 5 bases from V and 3 from J; bases not matched to a gene: 9. The CDR3 spans 17 residues. Germline V lookup: CDR1 MNHEY, CDR2 SMNVEV (reference sequence). CDR3 region: CASSTPGLAGVVYEQYF. In DNA, the CDR3 is TGTGCCAGCAGTACTCCGGGACTAGCGGGAGTTGTCTACGAGCAGTACTTC.

The chain recombines TRBV5-1 with TRBJ2-3, with a tentative D call TRBD2 (6 bases). This CDR3 has 19 residues. With 4 bases removed from V and 0 bases from J, the gap between germline ends came to 24 bases. Germline CDR1 SGHRS, CDR2 YFSETQ. The CDR3 reads CASSEAPPGWGTSTDTQYF. The CDR3 bases are TGCGCCAGCAGCGAGGCACCTCCGGGCTGGGGGACTAGCACAGATACGCAGTATTTT.

The DNA of the CDR3 is TGTGCCATCACCCCAGAGAAGGGCGAAGCTAACTATGGCTACACCTTC. It encodes CAITPEKGEANYGYTF. The rearrangement uses TRBV10-3 and TRBJ1-2; D gene unclear. The CDR3 length is 16 residues. Germline V gene lookup returns CDR1 ENHRY and CDR2 SYGVKD. The ends were cut back, 7 bases at V and 0 bases at J, with 18 bases in the middle.

The rearrangement joins TRBV7-9 to TRBJ2-3, with D possibly matching TRBD1 (6 bases). Germline values: CDR1 SEHNR, CDR2 FQNEAQ (reference sequence). Deletions cut 5 bases from V and 0 bases from J, with 12 bases between. CDR3 size: 15 residues. Here the CDR3 DNA reads TGTGCCAGCAGCCCAATAGGGACAAGCACAGATACGCAGTATTTT. Protein sequence: CASSPIGTSTDTQYF.

V is TRBV5-1 and J is TRBJ2-4; D is undetermined. CDR3 length: 12 residues. Germline lookup yields CDR1 SGHRS and CDR2 YFSETQ. Deletions cut 0 bases from V and 6 bases from J, with 4 bases between. The CDR3 sequence: CASSLEGNIQYF. In DNA, the CDR3 is TGCGCCAGCAGCTTGGAAGGAAACATTCAGTACTTC.

A few counts support this clone. The rearrangement links TRBV27 to TRBJ1-4; weak D call: TRBD1 (5 bases). Per the germline V gene, CDR1 is MNHEY and CDR2 is SMNVEV (reference sequence). This CDR3 has 11 amino acids. Trimming stripped 2 bases from V and 13 bases from J, with 8 bases between. The CDR3 DNA reads as TGTGCCAGCAGTTTAGGGCAGGGACTGTTTTTT. It codes for CASSLGQGLFF.

This clone occurred a few times. The chain combines TRBV29-1 with TRBJ1-1; weak D call: TRBD1 (5 bases). Germline V gene lookup returns CDR1 SQVTM and CDR2 ANQGSEA. The CDR3 runs 14 residues. V was shortened by 4 bases and J by 0 bases, with 12 bases between the two germline ends. The CDR3, as DNA: TGCAGCGTTGTAAAGGGACCGATGAACACTGAAGCTTTCTTT. As protein: CSVVKGPMNTEAFF.

CDR3 bases: TGTGCCAGCAGCTTAGCGACGGCCCTAGCGGGAGGATCCTACGAGCAGTACTTC. Translation gives CASSLATALAGGSYEQYF. The chain carries TRBV7-8 and TRBJ2-7; 11 nucleotides align to TRBD2. V shed 0 bases and J 1 base; nucleotides not matched to a gene: 8. CDR3 length: 18 residues. CDR1 and CDR2 from the germline V gene are SGHVS and FQNEAQ.

The rearrangement uses TRBV19 and TRBJ1-1; TRBD1 might be the D (5 bases). The CDR3 spans 12 residues. V lost 7 bases and J lost 3, with 9 bases in between. Germline CDR1 and CDR2: LNHDA and SQIVND (reference sequence). The CDR3 region has the DNA TGTGCCAGTATCCAGGGTTACACTGAAGCTTTCTTT. It specifies CASIQGYTEAFF.

A note on this clone: Other DNA sequences within the sample encode an identical CDR3. The chain carries TRBV9 and TRBJ2-7, with 10 bases that match TRBD2. CDR3 size: 15 residues. CDR1 and CDR2 from the germline V gene are SGDLS and YYNGEE. The trim removed 3 bases at V and 0 bases at J, leaving 3 bases unmatched. CDR3 in amino acids: CASSATSGNSYEQYF. The CDR3, as DNA: TGTGCCAGCAGCGCCACTAGCGGGAACTCCTACGAGCAGTACTTC. The variable domain in full, completed from reference TRBV9 and TRBJ2-7, reads DSGVTQTPKHLITATGQRVTLRCSPRSGDLSVYWYQQSLDQGLQFLIQYYNGEERAKGNILERFSAQQFPDLHSELNLSSLELGDSALYFCASSATSGNSYEQYFGPGTRLTVT.